The present T cell receptor (beta chain) was sequenced within a study of CD8+ T cells in alopecia areata. Study conclusions and caveats: Scalp repertoires also include resident alphabeta T cells from normal skin.

This clone was counted between two and nine times. Its antigen remains unidentified. Reverse transcription of extracted RNA yielded cDNA, which provided the sequencing template. Sequenced by immunoSEQ multiplex PCR; TCRdb stores in-frame clones only, minus some. The table lists 110,000 to 150,000 clones, 58% of them singletons. CDR3 size: 11 residues. V gave up 7 bases and J gave up 4 bases, with 7 bases separating them. Looked up from germline, CDR1 is MGHDK and CDR2 is SYGVNS. The specimen comprised CD4+ T cells sorted from blood, sampled at week 0. This sequence originates from a human donor with alopecia areata. This rearrangement joins TRBV25-1 to TRBJ1-1, with D unresolved. CDR3 sequence (DNA): TGTGCCAGCATGGAGCTCACTGAAGCTTTCTTT. This gives the protein CASMELTEAFF.